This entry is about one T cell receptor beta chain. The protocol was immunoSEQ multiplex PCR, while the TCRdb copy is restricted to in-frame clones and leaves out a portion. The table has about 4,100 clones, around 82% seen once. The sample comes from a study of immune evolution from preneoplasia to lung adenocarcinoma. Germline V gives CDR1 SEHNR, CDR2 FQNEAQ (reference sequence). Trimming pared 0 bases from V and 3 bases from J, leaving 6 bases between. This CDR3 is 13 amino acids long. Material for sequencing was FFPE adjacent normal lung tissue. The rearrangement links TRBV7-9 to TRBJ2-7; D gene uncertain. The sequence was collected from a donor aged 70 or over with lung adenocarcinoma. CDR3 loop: CASSLAGGYEQYF. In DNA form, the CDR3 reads TGTGCCAGCAGCTTAGCAGGTGGCTACGAGCAGTACTTC.